The 4 T cell receptor beta chains presented below share a single source sample, sequenced in a study of OX40 agonist ivuxolimab in advanced cancers. Libraries were constructed by the immunoSEQ multiplex PCR assay. Entries here come from immuneACCESS through TCRdb and include only in-frame sequences with V and J called. Some clones fail to appear in such tables; in the studies checked, an unresolved V gene covers under half of the shortfall, and the cause of the remainder is unknown. This sample lists under 25,000 clones; approximately 87% were detected once. 30% of the sample rests with the top ten. The sequenced sample was CD4+ or CD8+ T cells sorted from blood, obtained in a trial of the OX40 agonist ivuxolimab. These TCRs come from an adult with an advanced solid tumor such as melanoma, head and neck, liver or kidney cancer.

The V and J genes are TRBV2 and TRBJ1-5; D is unclear. Trimming shortened V by 2 bases and J by 9 bases, and 14 bases separated the two germline ends. Germline V CDR1 and CDR2: SNHLY, FYNNEI. The CDR3 extends over 14 amino acids. CDR3: CASSERVGRTPQHF. The CDR3 DNA follows: TGTGCCAGCAGTGAACGAGTCGGAAGAACGCCCCAGCATTTT.

The chain carries TRBV6-1 and TRBJ2-6; D is unclear. Germline CDR1 and CDR2: MNHNS and SASEGT. The CDR3 runs to 14 residues. The germline V and J ends were trimmed by 3 bases and 3 bases, with 6 bases remaining between them. CDR3 bases: TGTGCCAGCAGTGAGCGAGATGGGGCCAACGTCCTGACTTTC. Its protein is CASSERDGANVLTF.

J is TRBJ2-5 and V is TRBV28, with TRBD1 matching over 8 bases. The CDR3 is 14 amino acids. V was pared by 5 bases and J by 3 bases, with 5 bases of the junction left unmatched. Germline V gene data show CDR1 as MDHEN and CDR2 as SYDVKM. The CDR3 spells CASSQGAGEETQYF. The CDR3 nucleotides are TGTGCCAGCAGTCAGGGGGCAGGGGAAGAGACCCAGTACTTC.

This clone was seen a handful of times. The V call is TRBV19, the J call TRBJ2-3; D is perhaps TRBD2 (6 bases). This CDR3 comprises 14 residues. Germline V gene data show CDR1 as LNHDA and CDR2 as SQIVND (reference sequence). The germline V and J ends were trimmed by 7 bases and 3 bases, with 14 bases remaining between them. The CDR3 sequence: CASTSGEGTDTQYF. CDR3 DNA sequence: TGTGCCAGTACCTCGGGAGAGGGTACAGATACGCAGTATTTT.